This T cell receptor (beta chain) was obtained from a study of cytomegalovirus exposure and HLA in healthy donors. Study information: Findings of an earlier analysis included more than 90 million unique TCR beta sequences from 170 million or so T cells. Of around 400 genotyped donors, 81% grouped in the Caucasian-associated ancestry cluster. Study findings and constraints: Based on reports, TCR beta sequences accurately predicted HLA-A and HLA-B alleles for most subjects.

PCR was performed using 60 Vbeta and 13 Jbeta primers. Authors' data handling: Approximately 78 million unique TCR beta chains, some 10 million of them shared, were counted by a later analysis. Generated by immunoSEQ multiplex PCR, the TCRdb table keeps only in-frame clones and is missing some. From that table come the V and J calls and clone size; the DNA was used to work out D and trimming. The repertoire table contains around 100,000 clones. A word on this clone: The antigen remains unidentified.

Between the trimmed V and J ends, which lost 6 bases and 7 bases, there was a span of 9 bases. Germline CDR1 is SNHLY and CDR2 is FYNNEI. The CDR3 loop spans 11 amino acids. The sequence derives from a man between 50 and 59 years old in good health and CMV-seronegative. The sequencing sample was made of PBMCs. The gene calls are TRBV2 and TRBJ1-1; tentative D call: TRBD1 (5 bases). CDR3 DNA sequence: TGTGCCAGCAGGGCAGGGCGTGAAGCTTTCTTT. This translates into CASRAGREAFF.